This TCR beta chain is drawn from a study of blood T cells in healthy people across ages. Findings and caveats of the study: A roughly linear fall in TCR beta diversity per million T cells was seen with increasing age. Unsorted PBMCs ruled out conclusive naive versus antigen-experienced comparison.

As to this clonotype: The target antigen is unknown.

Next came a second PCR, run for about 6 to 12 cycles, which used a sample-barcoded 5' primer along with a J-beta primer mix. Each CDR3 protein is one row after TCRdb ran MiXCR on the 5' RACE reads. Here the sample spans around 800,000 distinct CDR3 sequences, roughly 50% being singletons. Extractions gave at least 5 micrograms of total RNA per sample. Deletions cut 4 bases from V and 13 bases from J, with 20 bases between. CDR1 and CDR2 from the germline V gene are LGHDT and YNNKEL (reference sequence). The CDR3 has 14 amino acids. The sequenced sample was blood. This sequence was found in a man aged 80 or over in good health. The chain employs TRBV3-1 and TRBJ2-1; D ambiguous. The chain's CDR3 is CASSRGFGKETQFF. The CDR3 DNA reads TGTGCCAGCAGCCGCGGTTTTGGAAAAGAGACCCAGTTCTTC.